The TCR beta chain described here comes from a study of T cell responses to AZD1222 COVID-19 vaccine. The overall study: The analysis combined second doses at about 4 or about 12 weeks.

TCRdb keeps only in-frame clones here, not all; method: immunoSEQ multiplex PCR. The sample lists some 49,000 clones, around 80% occurring once. About this clone itself: Antigen unknown.

Whole-study findings and limits: At 160-218 and 743-854, vaccine-associated CD4 TCRs were dominant, and they spanned spike.

The TCR originated in an adult in good health. The sequencing here drew on peripheral blood, taken on day 0 of AZD1222 vaccination.

The CDR3 is CASSLQGRNTIYF. In DNA, the CDR3 is TGTGCCAGCAGTTTACAAGGCCGAAACACCATATATTTT. The V gene is TRBV12-3 or TRBV12-4, the J gene TRBJ1-3; no reliable D call. This CDR3 contains 13 residues. V was cut by 2 bases and J by 5 bases, with 7 bases left in between.